The T cell receptor beta chain described here comes from a study of CD8 T cells in Susac syndrome. With random hexamers, reverse transcription was performed on roughly 0.5 to 1 ug of RNA. MiXCR, applied by TCRdb to the immunoSEQ multiplex PCR reads, yields one record per CDR3 protein. The sample records a few hundred thousand distinct CDR3 sequences, around 93% being singletons. The sample consisted of CD4+ T cells from PBMCs. The source is a human donor with multiple sclerosis.

The CDR3 region has the DNA TGTGCCAGTAGTGAAAGGACAGGTTATAGCAATCAGCCCCAGCATTTT. Translating it yields CASSERTGYSNQPQHF. This rearrangement joins TRBV19 to TRBJ1-5, with TRBD1 matching 7 bases. This CDR3 is 16 amino acids long. The V segment lost 5 bases and the J segment 0 bases; nucleotides outside the gene matches: 7. Per germline, CDR1 LNHDA and CDR2 SQIVND (reference sequence). The entire variable domain, with the rest obtained from reference TRBV19 and TRBJ1-5, is as follows: DGGITQSPKYLFRKEGQNVTLSCEQNLNHDAMYWYRQDPGQGLRLIYYSQIVNDFQKGDIAEGYSVSREKKESFPLTVTSAQKNPTAFYLCASSERTGYSNQPQHFGDGTRLSIL.